This T cell receptor beta chain was sequenced for a study of blood T cell repertoires in COVID-19. Looking at the study overall: COVID-19 samples collected from the United States, Italy and Spain covered acute and convalescent phases. Sample material is recorded as cDNA or gDNA derived from T cells, B-cell-depleted T cells, or PBMCs.

The germline gives CDR1 SNHLY, CDR2 FYNNEI. The CDR3 has 15 amino acids. The V end lost 2 bases, the J end lost 3 bases, and 13 bases lay between the germline ends. As processed by the authors: Nucleated cell number was recorded as an estimate derived from reference gene primer amplification. Generated by immunoSEQ multiplex PCR, the TCRdb table keeps only in-frame clones and is missing some. Clone size and the V and J calls come from that table; the DNA yielded D and trimming. The sample has 53,000 or so clones, approximately 84% seen once. Sequencing used peripheral blood. The TCR was taken from a human donor with active or convalescent COVID-19. The donor label of this sample is uncertain. The chain joins TRBV2 to TRBJ1-1; no reliable D call. Here the CDR3 reads CASSERRSRDTEAFF. CDR3 sequence (DNA): TGTGCCAGCAGTGAACGGAGGTCCCGGGACACTGAAGCTTTCTTT.